This T cell receptor beta chain was identified during a study of human T cells and chemical hapten exposure. Study findings and constraints: Compared to controls, expanded TCRs made significantly more large clusters of similar CDR3s. Alopecia in the donors means their immune response may deviate from healthy people's.

Individual cDNA molecules had unique molecular identifiers attached to them by the library. TCRdb analysed the RACE reads with MiXCR anew, one entry per CDR3 protein. The sample yields hundreds of thousands of distinct CDR3 sequences, about 6.3% seen once. The time point: patch test 2, 6 weeks after DPC sensitization. Regarding treatment: therapeutic diphenylcyclopropenone sensitization with weekly scalp DPC. This CDR3 comprises 14 residues. Germline V gene sequence: CDR1 LGHDT, CDR2 YNNKEL (reference sequence). V lost 1 base, J lost 6 bases, and 1 base stayed unmatched. There are many counts of this clonotype. The antigen is undetermined.

The clonotype originates from a woman aged 18-29 years with alopecia areata. Some clones in this sample may be carry-over from other donors' samples. Sequenced here: whole blood, sampled in connection with sensitization to the hapten diphenylcyclopropenone (DPC). V is TRBV3-1 and J is TRBJ2-7, with 12 bases identical to TRBD2. CDR3 nucleotides: TGTGCCAGCAGCCAAGGACTAGCGGGGGCCGAGCAGTACTTC. Amino acid sequence: CASSQGLAGAEQYF.